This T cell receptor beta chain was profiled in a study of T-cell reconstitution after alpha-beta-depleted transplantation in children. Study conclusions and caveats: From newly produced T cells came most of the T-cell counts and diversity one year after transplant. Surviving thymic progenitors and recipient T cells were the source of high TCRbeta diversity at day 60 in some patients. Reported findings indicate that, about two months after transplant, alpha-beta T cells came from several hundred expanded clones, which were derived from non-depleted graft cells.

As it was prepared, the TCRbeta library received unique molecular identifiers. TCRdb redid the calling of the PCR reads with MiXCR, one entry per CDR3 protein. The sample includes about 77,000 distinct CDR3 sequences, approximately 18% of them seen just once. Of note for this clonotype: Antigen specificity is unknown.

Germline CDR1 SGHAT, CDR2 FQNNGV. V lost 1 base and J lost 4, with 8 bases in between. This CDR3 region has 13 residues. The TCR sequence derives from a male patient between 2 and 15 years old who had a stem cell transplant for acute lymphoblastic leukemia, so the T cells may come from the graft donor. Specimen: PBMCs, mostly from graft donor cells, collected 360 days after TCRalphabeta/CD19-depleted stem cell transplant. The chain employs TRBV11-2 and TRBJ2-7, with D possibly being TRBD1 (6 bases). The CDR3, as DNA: TGTGCCAGCAGCTTAGTGAGGGGGTACGAGCAGTACTTC. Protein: CASSLVRGYEQYF. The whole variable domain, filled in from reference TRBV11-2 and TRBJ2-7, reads EAGVAQSPRYKIIEKRQSVAFWCNPISGHATLYWYQQILGQGPKLLIQFQNNGVVDDSQLPKDRFSAERLKGVDSTLKIQPAKLEDSAVYLCASSLVRGYEQYFGPGTRLTVT.